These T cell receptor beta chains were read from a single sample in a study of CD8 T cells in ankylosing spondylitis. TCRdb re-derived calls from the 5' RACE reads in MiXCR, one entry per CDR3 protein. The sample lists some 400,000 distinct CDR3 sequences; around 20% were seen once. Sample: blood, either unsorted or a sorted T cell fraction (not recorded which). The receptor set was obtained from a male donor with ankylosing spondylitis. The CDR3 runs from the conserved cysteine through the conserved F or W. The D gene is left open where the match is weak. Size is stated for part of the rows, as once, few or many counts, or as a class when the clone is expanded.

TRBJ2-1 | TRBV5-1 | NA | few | CASSEGTGDLNEQFF | TGCGCCAGCAGCGAAGGGACGGGAGACCTCAATGAGCAGTTCTTC
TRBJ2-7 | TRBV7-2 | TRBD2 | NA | CASSLGRLADYEQYF | TGTGCCAGCAGCTTAGGGCGGCTAGCGGACTACGAGCAGTACTTC
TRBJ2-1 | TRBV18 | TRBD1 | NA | CASSGGQDNNEQFF | TGTGCCAGCTCCGGGGGACAGGACAACAATGAGCAGTTCTTC
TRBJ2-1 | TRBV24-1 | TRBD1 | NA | CATRGTGANEQFF | TGTGCCACCAGGGGGACAGGGGCTAATGAGCAGTTCTTC
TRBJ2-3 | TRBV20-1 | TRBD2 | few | CSARATPRLAGGDTQYF | TGCAGTGCTAGAGCTACCCCTCGGCTAGCGGGCGGAGATACGCAGTATTTT
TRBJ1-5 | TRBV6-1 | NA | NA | CASNIRQPFGGQPQHF | TGTGCCAGCAACATCAGACAGCCCTTCGGAGGCCAGCCCCAGCATTTT
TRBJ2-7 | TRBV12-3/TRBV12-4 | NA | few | CASSATGGKQYF | TGTGCCAGCAGTGCCACAGGTGGCAAGCAGTACTTC
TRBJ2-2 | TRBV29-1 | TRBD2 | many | CGLRRTSGFANTGELFF | TGCGGATTGAGGCGGACTAGCGGCTTCGCGAACACCGGGGAGCTGTTTTTT
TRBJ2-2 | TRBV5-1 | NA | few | CASSLVRGSDGELFF | TGCGCCAGCAGCTTGGTCCGAGGGTCGGATGGGGAGCTGTTTTTT
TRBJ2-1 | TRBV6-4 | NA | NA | CASREQGEGEQFF | TGTGCCAGCAGGGAGCAGGGGGAGGGTGAGCAGTTCTTC
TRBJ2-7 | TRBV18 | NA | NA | CASSSKIHPYEQYF | TGTGCCAGCTCGAGTAAGATCCACCCCTACGAGCAGTACTTC
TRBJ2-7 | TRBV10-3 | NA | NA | CAISESGRVGEQYF | TGTGCCATCAGTGAGTCAGGCAGGGTGGGAGAGCAGTACTTC
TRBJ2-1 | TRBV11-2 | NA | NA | CASNPLRDGNEQFF | TGTGCCAGCAATCCACTCCGGGACGGGAATGAGCAGTTCTTC
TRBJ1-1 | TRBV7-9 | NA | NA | CASSLVLSIIGGPEAFF | TGTGCCAGCAGCTTGGTTCTCTCAATTATCGGGGGCCCTGAAGCTTTCTTT
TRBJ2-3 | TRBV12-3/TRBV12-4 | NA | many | CASSQSTDTQYF | TGTGCCAGCAGCCAAAGCACAGATACGCAGTATTTT
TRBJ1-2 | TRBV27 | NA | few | CASSSTGRVSYGYTF | TGTGCCAGCAGTTCAACAGGGAGGGTTAGCTATGGCTACACCTTC
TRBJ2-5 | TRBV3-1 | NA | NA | CASSLGTHQTQYF | TGTGCCAGCAGCCTGGGAACCCACCAGACCCAGTACTTC
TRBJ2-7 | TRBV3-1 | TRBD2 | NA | CASSQGLADSYEQYF | TGTGCCAGCAGCCAAGGACTAGCGGATTCCTACGAGCAGTACTTC
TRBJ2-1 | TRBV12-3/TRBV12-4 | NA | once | CASSPRESYNEQFF | TGTGCCAGCAGTCCCCGGGAGAGCTACAATGAGCAGTTCTTC
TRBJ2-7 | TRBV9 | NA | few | CASSVGVLGQGSQYF | TGTGCCAGCAGCGTAGGCGTCCTAGGGCAGGGGTCGCAGTACTTC
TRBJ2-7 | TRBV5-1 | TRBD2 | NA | CASSLAAGVTVGEQYF | TGCGCCAGCAGCTTGGCGGCGGGAGTAACGGTTGGCGAGCAGTACTTC
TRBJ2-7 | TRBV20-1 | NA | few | CSATKSLTSKFNEQYF | TGCAGTGCTACAAAGTCCCTTACTAGTAAATTCAACGAGCAGTACTTC
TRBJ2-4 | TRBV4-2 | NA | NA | CASSQEWTVAKNIQYF | TGTGCCAGCAGCCAAGAGTGGACAGTAGCCAAAAACATTCAGTACTTC
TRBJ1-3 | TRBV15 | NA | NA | CATSRDPGESGNTIYF | TGTGCCACCAGCAGAGATCCCGGGGAATCTGGAAACACCATATATTTT
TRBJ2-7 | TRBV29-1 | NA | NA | CSVEGDRLYEQYF | TGCAGCGTTGAAGGAGACAGGCTCTACGAGCAGTACTTC
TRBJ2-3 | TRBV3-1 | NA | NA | CASSQPRLSKGTDTQYF | TGTGCCAGCAGCCAACCCCGACTAAGTAAAGGCACAGATACGCAGTATTTT
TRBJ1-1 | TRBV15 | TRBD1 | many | CATSRDRGPQVGEAFF | TGTGCCACCTCGCGGGACAGGGGCCCTCAAGTGGGTGAAGCTTTCTTT
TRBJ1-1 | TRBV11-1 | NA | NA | CASSPFQGMNTEAFF | TGTGCCAGCAGTCCCTTCCAGGGGATGAACACTGAAGCTTTCTTT
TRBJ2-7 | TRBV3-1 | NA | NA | CASSQEGQFYEQYF | TGTGCCAGCAGCCAAGAAGGGCAATTCTACGAGCAGTACTTC
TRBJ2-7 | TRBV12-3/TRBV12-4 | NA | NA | CASSSTHF | TGTGCCAGCAGTTCTACCCACTTC
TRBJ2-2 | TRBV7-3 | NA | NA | CASSAGTATGELFF | TGTGCCAGCAGCGCCGGAACCGCCACCGGGGAGCTGTTTTTT
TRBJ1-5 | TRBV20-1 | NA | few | CSATQGRQPQHF | TGCAGTGCTACCCAGGGCCGCCAGCCCCAGCATTTT
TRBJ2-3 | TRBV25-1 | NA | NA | CASNPGLHSTDTQYF | TGTGCCAGCAACCCGGGACTCCACAGCACAGATACGCAGTATTTT
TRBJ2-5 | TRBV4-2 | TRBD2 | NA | CASSRGTSGNPYQETQYF | TGTGCCAGCAGCCGAGGGACTAGCGGAAACCCGTACCAAGAGACCCAGTACTTC
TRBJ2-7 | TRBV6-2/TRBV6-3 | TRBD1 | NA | CASSKGQVYEQYF | TGTGCCAGCAGCAAAGGACAGGTCTACGAGCAGTACTTC
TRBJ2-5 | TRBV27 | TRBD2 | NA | CASSLTGGLQTQYF | TGTGCCAGCAGTTTAACGGGGGGGTTGCAGACCCAGTACTTC
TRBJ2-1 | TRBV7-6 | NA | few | CASSSRRGSYNEQFF | TGTGCCAGCAGCTCGAGGCGGGGCTCCTACAATGAGCAGTTCTTC